This entry concerns a single TCR beta chain. The antigen is not known. This CDR3 is 15 amino acids long. Germline V CDR1 and CDR2: SGHRS, YFSETQ. V lost 4 bases to trimming and J lost 5 bases; unmatched junction nucleotides: 10. The data were obtained in a study of post-analysis software for immune sequencing data. About the study: Some patients lacked subtype; others had relapsing-remitting, secondary progressive or progressive-relapsing disease. Study-wide points: In patients, about five TRBV segments were more frequent than in controls, with TRBV5-6, TRBV5-1 and TRBV20-1 among them. Samples made in the same batch grouped tightly together by F measure. Controls' normalized Chao1 diversity significantly exceeded that of multiple sclerosis patients.

Sequencing libraries made from TCR beta cDNA carried unique molecular identifiers. Starting from about 0.94 to 9.7 million T cells, the study yielded roughly 0.5 million cDNA molecules. TCRdb passed the PCR reads through MiXCR, listing each CDR3 protein once. The profile shows 150,000 to 200,000 distinct CDR3 sequences, about 29% of them singletons. The sequencing sample was made of blood. The source of this sequence is a girl aged 10-17 years with multiple sclerosis. This chain joins TRBV5-1 and TRBJ1-1, with 8 bases that match TRBD1. DNA for the CDR3: TGCGCCAGCAGCCTATGGACAGGGAGAGGGACTGAAGCTTTCTTT. Translating it yields CASSLWTGRGTEAFF. Drawing the rest from reference TRBV5-1 and TRBJ1-1, the complete variable domain is KAGVTQTPRYLIKTRGQQVTLSCSPISGHRSVSWYQQTPGQGLQFLFEYFSETQRNKGNFPGRFSGRQFSNSRSEMNVSTLELGDSALYLCASSLWTGRGTEAFFGQGTRLTVV.